Detailed here is one T cell receptor (beta chain). Its antigen is undetermined. The sample originates from a study of CD8+CD57+ T cells in acquired aplastic anemia. Study overall: Isolated CD4+ and CD8+ cells, once sorted, yielded DNA averaging roughly 3 ug.

Study-wide results and caveats: Sharing between patients and controls was observed for twenty-nine CD8+ CDR3 sequences.

TCR beta VDJ and CDR3 were profiled, and genomic DNA was the template. TCRdb reprocessed the reads with MiXCR, giving one entry per CDR3 protein. This table holds approximately 170,000 distinct CDR3 sequences, roughly 45% found once. For sequencing, patients were chosen who had shown expansion of CD8+CD57+ cells by flow cytometry. Patients, without exception, had severe acquired aplastic anemia. Input material: sorted CD4+, CD8+, or CD8+CD57+ T cells (not recorded which) from PBMCs. The source is a human donor with aplastic anemia.

Here the CDR3 DNA reads TGCAGCGTTGCGGCGGATAGCTCCTACGAGCAGTACTTC. Translating gives CSVAADSSYEQYF. V is TRBV29-1 and J is TRBJ2-7; no clear D. With 4 bases removed from V and 0 bases from J, the gap between germline ends came to 10 bases. The CDR3 runs to 13 residues. Germline CDR1 SQVTM, CDR2 ANQGSEA.